This TCR beta chain was obtained from a study of regulatory T cells in long-lasting Graves disease. The CDR3 consists of 15 residues. Per the germline V gene, CDR1 is SGHRS and CDR2 is YFSETQ. Stated time point: persistent/refractory GD, antithyroid drugs over 5 years with positive TRAb. The TCR library was prepared using RNA isolated from PBMCs. With iRepertoire HTBI primers and Arm-PCR of CDR3 regions, TCR beta libraries were built. Via MiXCR, TCRdb re-called the multiplex PCR reads, giving one row per CDR3 protein. The sample lists 390,000 or so distinct CDR3 sequences; approximately 23% were seen once. Points on this clonotype: The junction shows a germline mismatch at one end, possibly a read error.

The sequenced sample was peripheral blood mononuclear cells (PBMCs), obtained when the disease was refractory, from a patient treated with antithyroid drugs. The clonotype originates from a woman in her forties with Graves disease. The chain carries TRBV5-1 and TRBJ1-6; 8 positions agree with TRBD1. The CDR3 is CASSSGTGPDSPPHF. DNA for the CDR3: TGCGCCAGCAGCTCCGGGACAGGTCCGGATTCACCCCCCCACTTT.